The rows below give T cell receptor beta chains drawn from one sample of a study of control samples from healthy donors and cancer patients. Clones were sequenced by immunoSEQ multiplex PCR, and TCRdb holds only the in-frame ones, with some missing. This table has tens of thousands of clones, around 90% appearing once. Source material: PBMCs. These receptors originate from a man aged 25 to 40 with colorectal cancer. Each CDR3 is given with its conserved first and last residue. A D gene is named only where the DNA matches it firmly. Part of the rows lack a size; the others show once, few, many or a class for expanded clones.

size | J | V | D | DNA | CDR3
NA | TRBJ2-5 | TRBV9 | NA | TGTGCCAGCAGCGTAGGGGGTTCCCAAGAGACCCAGTACTTC | CASSVGGSQETQYF
NA | TRBJ1-5 | TRBV28 | NA | TGTGCCAGCAGTCCCCTCGGCGGGGGCGGCAATCAGCCCCAGCATTTT | CASSPLGGGGNQPQHF
NA | TRBJ1-1 | TRBV6-2/TRBV6-3 | TRBD1 | TGTGCCAGCAGTTCGATTTTCTACAGGGGAAGAAACACTGAAGCTTTCTTT | CASSSIFYRGRNTEAFF
once | TRBJ2-3 | TRBV7-9 | TRBD2 | TGTGCCAGCAGCCCCAGGACTAGCGGGGGCCCCACAGATACGCAGTATTTT | CASSPRTSGGPTDTQYF
few | TRBJ1-2 | TRBV6-5 | NA | TGTGCCAGCAGTTACTCGAGTCTCCGGGACGTCTATGGCTACACCTTC | CASSYSSLRDVYGYTF
NA | TRBJ1-4 | TRBV15 | NA | TGTGCCACCAGCACCGGACAGACTAATGAAAAACTGTTTTTT | CATSTGQTNEKLFF
NA | TRBJ2-3 | TRBV11-2 | TRBD2 | TGTGCCAGCAGCTCCAGGGAGGGGGATACGCAGTATTTT | CASSSREGDTQYF
once | TRBJ1-2 | TRBV6-2/TRBV6-3 | NA | TGTGCCAGCAGTTACTCGATTCGCCTTAACTATGGCTACACCTTC | CASSYSIRLNYGYTF
NA | TRBJ2-7 | TRBV19 | NA | TGTGCCAGTAGAAATCGGGGTTCCTACGAGCAGTACTTC | CASRNRGSYEQYF
once | TRBJ2-4 | TRBV10-3 | NA | TGTGCCATCAGTGAATTGAACAGGGCGGACATTCAGTACTTC | CAISELNRADIQYF
once | TRBJ2-1 | TRBV7-8 | TRBD1 | TGTGCCAGCAGCCCACCAGGGGGGGACAGGGTCACCAATGAGCAGTTCTTC | CASSPPGGDRVTNEQFF
NA | TRBJ2-1 | TRBV7-2 | NA | TGTGCCAGCAGCACTAACTACAATGAGCAGTTCTTC | CASSTNYNEQFF
NA | TRBJ2-5 | TRBV5-4 | NA | TGTGCCAGCAGCTTGGAAGGCAGCAGGAGGGAGACCCAGTACTTC | CASSLEGSRRETQYF
NA | TRBJ2-1 | TRBV30 | TRBD2 | TGTGCCTGGACCCCGGGAGGCTCCTACAATGAGCAGTTCTTC | CAWTPGGSYNEQFF
NA | TRBJ2-3 | TRBV24-1 | NA | TGTGCCACCAGTGATCCACAACCCGACCGCCACACAGATACGCAGTATTTT | CATSDPQPDRHTDTQYF
NA | TRBJ1-3 | TRBV7-2 | NA | TGTGCCAGCAGCCCTCGCGCAGGGGCCTCTGGAAACACCATATATTTT | CASSPRAGASGNTIYF
NA | TRBJ1-5 | TRBV6-1 | NA | TGTGCCAGCAGTGATAGTACACCGAATCCTTATCAGCCCCAGCATTTT | CASSDSTPNPYQPQHF
once | TRBJ1-1 | TRBV19 | NA | TGTGCCAGTAGTTTCGACAAGTCTTACACTGAAGCTTTCTTT | CASSFDKSYTEAFF
NA | TRBJ2-3 | TRBV6-2/TRBV6-3 | NA | TGTGCCAGCAGCATTCATGGGGAACCGAGCACAGATACGCAGTATTTT | CASSIHGEPSTDTQYF
NA | TRBJ2-3 | TRBV5-1 | TRBD2 | TGCGCCAGCAGTTGGTCTAGCGGGGTTCCCACAGATACGCAGTATTTT | CASSWSSGVPTDTQYF
NA | TRBJ2-3 | TRBV29-1 | NA | TGCAGCGTTGAAGGGGGGAGACGGAGCACAGATACGCAGTATTTT | CSVEGGRRSTDTQYF
NA | TRBJ2-7 | TRBV5-1 | TRBD1 | TGCGCCAGCAGGCCAGGACAGGGGGCGCCCTACGAGCAGTACTTC | CASRPGQGAPYEQYF
few | TRBJ1-3 | TRBV6-2/TRBV6-3 | NA | TGTGCCAGCAGTTACATTTCAGGAATCTACTCTGGAAACACCATATATTTT | CASSYISGIYSGNTIYF
NA | TRBJ2-3 | TRBV18 | NA | TGTGCCAGCTCACTGGCGGCGGGCATTTCAGATACGCAGTATTTT | CASSLAAGISDTQYF